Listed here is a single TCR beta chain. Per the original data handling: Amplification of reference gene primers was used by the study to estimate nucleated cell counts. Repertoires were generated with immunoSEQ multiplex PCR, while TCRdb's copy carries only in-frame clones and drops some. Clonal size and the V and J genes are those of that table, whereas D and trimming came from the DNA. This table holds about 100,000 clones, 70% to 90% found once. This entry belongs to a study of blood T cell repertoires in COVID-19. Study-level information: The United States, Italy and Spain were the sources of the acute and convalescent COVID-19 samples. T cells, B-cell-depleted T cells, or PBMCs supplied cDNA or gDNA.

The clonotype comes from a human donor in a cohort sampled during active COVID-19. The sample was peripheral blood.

Written as DNA, the CDR3 is TGTGCCAGCTCACCCCCGGGTACAGGGTATGGCTACACCTTC. Encoded protein: CASSPPGTGYGYTF. This chain links TRBV18 with TRBJ1-2; tentative D call: TRBD1 (6 bases). This CDR3 comprises 14 residues. Germline lookup yields CDR1 KGHSH and CDR2 LQKENI. V shed 3 bases and J shed 5 bases, with 13 bases lying between them.